The clone carrying this TCR beta chain was counted a few times. A second 7 to 11 cycle PCR used barcoded and J-beta primers. TCRdb re-derived calls from the 5' RACE reads in MiXCR, one entry per CDR3 protein. The sample yields fewer than 900,000 distinct CDR3 sequences, 45% to 50% seen once. This record belongs to a study of blood T cells in healthy people across ages. The CDR3 covers 13 residues. The V gene's germline CDR1 is SQVTM and CDR2 ANQGSEA. V was pared by 5 bases and J by 5 bases, with 15 bases between. The rearrangement links TRBV29-1 to TRBJ2-5; D not resolved. The origin of this receptor is a woman in her sixties or seventies in good health. The source material was blood. The CDR3 loop reads CSVREGSGETQYF. The DNA of the CDR3 is TGCAGCGTTCGTGAAGGGTCGGGCGAGACCCAGTACTTC.